This T cell receptor beta chain was obtained from a study of blood T cell repertoires in COVID-19 (dated by TCRdb to about 2020). Regarding the study in general: The collaborator samples originated in the United States, Italy and Spain and spanned the acute and convalescent phases of COVID-19. A de-identified subject ID, COVID-19 status, age in years and sex were almost always included in the sample metadata. Where HLA class I and class II types were available, the types were taken from metadata supplied by the sample provider, not from assay-based typing. The repertoires were made available in a free public database intended to serve as a resource for research on the immune response to SARS-CoV-2. The material from the prospective study consisted of cDNA or gDNA derived from T cells, B-cell-depleted T cells, or PBMCs. Deeply sampled blood TCRbeta repertoires from subjects exposed to, actively infected with, or recovered from COVID-19 were included in the dataset. The samples were drawn from two sources: the first 160 participants of the ongoing ImmuneRACE study, and about 1,300 subjects contributed by 6 global collaborators.

To note about this clone: Its binding antigen is unknown. One base away there is no much larger clone; base qualities are not given.

Study-wide findings and limitations: The quantity of clinical and demographic metadata differed by source and by participant and was supplied without curation.

The immunoSEQ Assay, a bias-controlled multiplex PCR, was used to amplify TCRbeta CDR3 regions from genomic DNA. On the authors' methods: Within the assay, amplification of reference gene primers was used to estimate how many nucleated cells each sample contained. To quantify the absolute abundance of each unique TCRbeta CDR3 rearrangement, sequence reads were collapsed and filtered. Productive Simpson clonality was computed per sample as the square root of Simpson's diversity index over productive rearrangements. The clones in this table, taken by TCRdb from immuneACCESS, are in-frame only. Not every clone is retained; where verified, under half of the shortfall comes from an unresolved V gene, and the cause of the rest is unknown. The DNA was the basis for D and trimming; V, J and clone size are from that table. For this sample the table gives under 300,000 clones, of which less than 85% were detected only once. The ten largest clones represent 4% to 6% of the sample.

The collaborating institutions used their own protocols to collect whole blood in K2EDTA tubes. For TCRbeta analysis, collaborators shipped samples as frozen whole blood, isolated PBMCs, or DNA extracted from either of those sample types. This TCR was sampled from a woman aged 80 or over with active or convalescent COVID-19. The material sequenced was peripheral blood.

The CDR3 protein sequence reads: CASQTGLVLDNEQFF. At the DNA level, the sequence is TGTGCCAGCCAAACGGGACTAGTTTTAGACAATGAGCAGTTCTTC. Recombination connected TRBV18 to TRBJ2-1, with TRBD2 identical over 8 junction bases. The germline V gene supplies CDR1 KGHSH and CDR2 LQKENI. From its cysteine to its phenylalanine, the CDR3 spans 15 amino acids. Left in the record is the CDR3 DNA by itself, 45 bases read in frame from the first base. At the junction V is shortened by 8 bases and J by 5 bases; bases outside the gene matches: 11.